This TCR beta chain emerged from a study of blood T cell repertoires in COVID-19 (dated by TCRdb to the early 2020s). About the investigation overall: Samples covering the acute and convalescent phases of COVID-19 were provided by collaborators in the United States, Italy and Spain. The material from the prospective study consisted of cDNA or gDNA derived from T cells, B-cell-depleted T cells, or PBMCs. The dataset comprised deeply sampled blood TCRbeta repertoires from subjects exposed to, actively infected with, or recovered from COVID-19. The repertoires were released in a freely available public database meant as a resource for research on the immune response to SARS-CoV-2. The samples were drawn from two sources: the first 160 participants of the ongoing ImmuneRACE study, and approximately 1,300 subjects contributed by 6 global collaborators. A de-identified subject ID, COVID-19 status, age in years and sex were almost always included in the sample metadata. Where available, HLA class I and class II types were taken from metadata supplied by the sample provider and were not determined by assay-based typing. The full study reports these points: The quantity of clinical and demographic metadata differed by source and by participant and was supplied without curation.

The CDR3 sequence holds 17 residues, the cysteine and phenylalanine included. Solely the CDR3 DNA is kept, with 51 bases framed from the first base. V is clipped by 2 bases and J by 4 bases, and the sequence between their germline boundaries is 18 bases long. CDR1 and CDR2 are drawn from the germline V gene (reference sequence): MNHEY, SMNVEV. Whole blood was collected in K2EDTA tubes by collaborating institutions according to the institutions' own protocols. For TCRbeta analysis, collaborators shipped samples in one of three forms: frozen whole blood, isolated PBMCs, or DNA extracted from either of those sample types. Notes on this clone: Its antigen target is currently unknown. Base quality data are lacking; no much larger clone is found one base away.

TCRbeta CDR3 regions were amplified from genomic DNA using the immunoSEQ Assay, a bias-controlled multiplex PCR. The authors' pipeline ran thus. The number of nucleated cells in each sample was estimated from the amplification of reference gene primers within the assay. To quantify the absolute abundance of each unique TCRbeta CDR3 rearrangement, sequence reads were collapsed and filtered. For each sample, productive Simpson clonality was calculated as the square root of Simpson's diversity index over productive rearrangements. This immuneACCESS table, as held by TCRdb, lists in-frame sequences with V and J called but not all clones. Of the missing ones, under half trace to an unresolved V gene in checked studies; the others have no known cause. V and J calls and clone size come straight from that table; D and trimming were deduced from the DNA. Present in this sample are under 200,000 clones, roughly 84% of which were seen just once. Of the sample, around 5.2% falls within the top ten clones.

The chain was built from TRBV27 and TRBJ1-5, with the D segment identity uncertain. This TCR was sampled from a woman of 80 years or more with acute or convalescent COVID-19. The sample consisted of peripheral blood. At the DNA level, the sequence is TGTGCCAGCAGTTTACCCGGTCAATGGTCCGGTAATCAGCCCCAGCATTTT. It encodes CASSLPGQWSGNQPQHF.